This T cell receptor beta chain was recovered during a study of sequential checkpoint blockade in melanoma. With 1 base clipped from V and 2 bases from J, the junction kept 7 bases outside the gene matches. CDR1 is SGHAT and CDR2 is FQNNGV in the germline V gene. This CDR3 contains 16 residues. Profiling relied on immunoSEQ multiplex PCR, and the TCRdb table lists in-frame clones only, not all of them. Of about 5,200 clones listed, about three quarters are singletons. The treatment was: randomized to nivolumab then ipilimumab (arm A) or the reverse (arm B). Here the sequenced sample was CD8+ T cells sorted from blood (inferred from file names), taken from a patient given nivolumab and ipilimumab in sequence. The receptor's source is a human donor with melanoma. The chain is built from TRBV11-2 and TRBJ2-7; 8 nucleotides agree with TRBD1. This chain's CDR3 is CASSLVTGTGAYEQYF. The CDR3 DNA reads TGTGCCAGCAGCTTAGTCACTGGGACAGGAGCCTACGAGCAGTACTTC.